Listed below are T cell receptor beta chains from one sample, sequenced in a study of blood T cell repertoires in COVID-19. Generated by immunoSEQ multiplex PCR, the TCRdb table keeps only in-frame clones and is missing some. The data show 350,000 or so clones, about 92% seen once. The specimen was peripheral blood. The origin of the receptors is a woman between 55 and 75 years old with COVID-19, enrolled during active disease. Both conserved end residues are part of each CDR3. Part of the rows lack a size; the others show once, few, many or a class for expanded clones.

TRBV5-8	TRBJ2-3	few	CASSEQLAGAADTQYF
TRBV5-6	TRBJ1-6	-	CASSLEVGAPLHF
TRBV12-3/TRBV12-4	TRBJ2-1	-	CASSLRQGGEQFF
TRBV19	TRBJ2-1	-	CASSTISGNSYNEQFF
TRBV18	TRBJ1-4	few	CASSKRPAGTGGASTNEKLFF
TRBV7-9	TRBJ1-2	-	CASSFSDGYTF
TRBV18	TRBJ1-4	-	CASSPRTGDEKLFF
TRBV30	TRBJ2-1	-	CAWSVRLGEQFF
TRBV10-3	TRBJ1-6	-	CAISEQENSPLHF
TRBV6-1	TRBJ1-2	-	CASSEQGLQGYTF
TRBV3-1/TRBV3-2	TRBJ1-5	-	CASSRDRVIQPQHF
TRBV27	TRBJ1-1	-	CASSFVENTEAFF
TRBV5-1	TRBJ2-2	-	CASSFAQGTNTGELFF
TRBV7-8	TRBJ1-4	once	CASSSHRGKAEKLFF
TRBV28	TRBJ1-1	-	CASSHPAQFTEAFF
TRBV5-1	TRBJ2-5	-	CASSLRGYQFQETQYF
TRBV5-1	TRBJ2-2	-	CASSLPRTGGTGELFF
TRBV18	TRBJ1-3	-	CASSQKDRLAGNTIYF
TRBV28	TRBJ1-5	-	CASSLPTGSIQPQHF
TRBV6-5	TRBJ2-2	-	CASRPDRGVTGELFF
TRBV20-1	TRBJ2-1	-	CSASYSGGAAHNEQFF
TRBV3-1/TRBV3-2	TRBJ2-5	-	CASRLQETQYF
TRBV28	TRBJ2-3	-	CASSTPQGPDTQYF
TRBV3-1/TRBV3-2	TRBJ1-2	-	CASSRQVNDNYGYTF
TRBV9	TRBJ1-1	-	CASSVEGGSAFF
TRBV12-3/TRBV12-4	TRBJ1-2	-	CASTQGQNYGYTF
TRBV5-4	TRBJ1-2	once	CASSLWTGGTGYTF
TRBV7-9	TRBJ1-5	-	CASSLDAGGNQPQHF
TRBV7-2	TRBJ2-7	-	CASSFVPGAPYEQYF
TRBV18	TRBJ1-5	-	CASSPTDSNQPQHF
TRBV7-9	TRBJ2-3	-	CASSPVVGSTQYF
TRBV3-1/TRBV3-2	TRBJ2-7	-	CASSYSLGGKSSYEQYF
TRBV5-4	TRBJ1-2	once	CASSWTGGENGYTF
TRBV5-1	TRBJ2-5	-	CASTIGGSGGRETQYF
TRBV5-4	TRBJ1-2	-	CASSFPPYYGYTF
TRBV6-5	TRBJ2-2	-	CASSSRGRGTGELFF
TRBV5-4	TRBJ1-4	-	CASSAGMELASEKLFF
TRBV5-1	TRBJ1-2	-	CASSLRQLNYGYTF
TRBV3-1/TRBV3-2	TRBJ2-3	-	CASSQPGLAGGSTDTQYF
TRBV19	TRBJ2-1	-	CASRDRGPYNEQFF
TRBV9	TRBJ1-1	-	CASSVGLMNTEAFF
TRBV19	TRBJ2-1	-	CASSPWTGPYNEQFF
TRBV27	TRBJ1-4	once	CASSSPGMVNEKLFF
TRBV7-2	TRBJ1-5	-	CASSRTGVNQPQHF
TRBV27	TRBJ1-2	-	CASSPRTGIQYGYTF
TRBV19	TRBJ1-5	-	CASRETGYNQPQHF
TRBV6-5	TRBJ1-1	-	CASSSRRGKGQAFF
TRBV7-9	TRBJ2-3	-	CASSSGLAGLTDTQYF
TRBV5-1	TRBJ2-7	-	CASSLQRGSYEQYF